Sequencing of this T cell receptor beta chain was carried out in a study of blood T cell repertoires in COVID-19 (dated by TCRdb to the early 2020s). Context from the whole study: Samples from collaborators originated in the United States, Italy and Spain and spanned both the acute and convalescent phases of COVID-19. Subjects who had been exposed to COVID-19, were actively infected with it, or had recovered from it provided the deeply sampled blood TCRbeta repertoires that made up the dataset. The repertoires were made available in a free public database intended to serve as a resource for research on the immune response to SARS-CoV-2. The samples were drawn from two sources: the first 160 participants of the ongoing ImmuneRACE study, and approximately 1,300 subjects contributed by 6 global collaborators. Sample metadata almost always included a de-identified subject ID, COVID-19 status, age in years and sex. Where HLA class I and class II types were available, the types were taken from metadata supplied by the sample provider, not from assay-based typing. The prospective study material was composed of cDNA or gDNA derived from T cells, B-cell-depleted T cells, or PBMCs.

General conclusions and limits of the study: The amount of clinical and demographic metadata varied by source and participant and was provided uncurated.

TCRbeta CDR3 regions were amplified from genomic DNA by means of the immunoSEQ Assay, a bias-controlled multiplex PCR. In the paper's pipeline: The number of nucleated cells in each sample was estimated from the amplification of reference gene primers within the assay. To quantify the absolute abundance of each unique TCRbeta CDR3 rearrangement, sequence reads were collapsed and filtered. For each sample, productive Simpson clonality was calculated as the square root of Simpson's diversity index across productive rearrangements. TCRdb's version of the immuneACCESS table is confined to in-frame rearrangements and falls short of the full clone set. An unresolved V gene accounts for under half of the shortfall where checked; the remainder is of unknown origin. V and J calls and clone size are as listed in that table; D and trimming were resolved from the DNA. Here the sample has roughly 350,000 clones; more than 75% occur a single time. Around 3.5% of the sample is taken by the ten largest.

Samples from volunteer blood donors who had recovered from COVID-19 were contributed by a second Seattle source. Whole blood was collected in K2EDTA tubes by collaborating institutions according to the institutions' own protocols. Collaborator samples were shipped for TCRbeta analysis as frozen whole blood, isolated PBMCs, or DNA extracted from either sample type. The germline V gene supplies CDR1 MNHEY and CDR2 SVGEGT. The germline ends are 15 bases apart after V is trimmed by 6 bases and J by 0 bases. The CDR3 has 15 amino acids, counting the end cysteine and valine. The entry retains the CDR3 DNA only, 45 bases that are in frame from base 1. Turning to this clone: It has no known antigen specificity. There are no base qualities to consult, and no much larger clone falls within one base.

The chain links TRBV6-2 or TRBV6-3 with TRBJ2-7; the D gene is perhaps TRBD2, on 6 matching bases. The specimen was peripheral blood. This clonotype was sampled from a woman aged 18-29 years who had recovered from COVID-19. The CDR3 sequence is CASSESGGSSYEQYV. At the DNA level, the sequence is TGTGCCAGCAGCGAGAGTGGGGGGAGCTCCTACGAGCAGTACGTC.